Listed here is a single TCR beta chain. Its specificity is unknown. This CDR3 comprises 18 residues. Looked up from germline, CDR1 is LNHDA and CDR2 is SQIVND (reference sequence). With V trimmed by 4 bases and J by 2 bases, 11 bases remained unmatched. TCRdb's copy holds only in-frame clones and misses some; the assay was immunoSEQ multiplex PCR. The sample shows 9,000 to 13,000 clones, approximately 80% of them seen only once. The data belong to a study of T cell clonotyping in hematopoietic cell transplantation. General observations from the study: Graft donor and pretransplant recipient Inverse Simpson Index values predicted broader posttransplant TCR diversity. CD4 and CD8 repertoire contributions could not be separated without sorting.

Samples: about 28 days before transplant, then days 30, 100 and 180 after. This chain links TRBV19 with TRBJ1-2, with 12 bases lining up with TRBD1. This clonotype originated in a female patient aged 35 to 55 who had an allogeneic stem cell transplant from a related donor, so T cells may come from the graft donor. Some clones in this sample may be carry-over from other donors' samples. The sample in question was PBMCs, obtained 30 days after allogeneic stem cell transplant. CDR3 loop: CASSKIPGTGGSNYGYTF. CDR3 DNA sequence: TGTGCCAGTAGTAAGATTCCCGGGACAGGGGGCTCCAACTATGGCTACACCTTC.